This T cell receptor (beta chain) is from a study of blood T cell repertoires in COVID-19. Looking at the study overall: Sites across the United States, Italy and Spain contributed samples from acute and convalescent COVID-19. From T cells, B-cell-depleted T cells, or PBMCs came the material, which was cDNA or gDNA.

The V end was cut by 6 bases, the J end by 0 bases, with 12 bases between. The germline V gene has CDR1 SQVTM and CDR2 ANQGSEA. This CDR3 is 15 amino acids long. Authors' processing steps: Amplification from reference gene primers served as the basis for estimated nucleated cell counts. Only in-frame clones appear in the TCRdb table, and some are missing; sequencing was by immunoSEQ multiplex PCR. V and J calls and clone size are copied from that table; D and trimming were computed from the DNA. The data contain 450,000 or so clones, roughly nine tenths of them singletons. This clone was seen only once.

V is TRBV29-1 and J is TRBJ2-6; D is perhaps TRBD2 (6 bases). Sequenced sample: peripheral blood. The sequence came from a man younger than 35 with COVID-19, enrolled during active disease. CDR3 region: CSVAGRFSGANVLTF. The CDR3 DNA is TGCAGCGTGGCGGGGCGCTTCTCTGGGGCCAACGTCCTGACTTTC.